This TCR beta chain derives from a study of OX40 agonist ivuxolimab in advanced cancers. The overall study: The patients received ivuxolimab by intravenous route every 2 weeks at 0.01 to 10 mg/kg.

Anyone with autoimmune disease history or systemic immunosuppression was excluded. TCRdb keeps only in-frame clones here, not all; method: immunoSEQ multiplex PCR. The sample comprises some 70,000 clones, roughly four fifths of which are singletons, and less than 3% rests with the top ten. Worth noting for this clone: The target antigen is unknown.

V lost 6 bases and J 5 bases, leaving 5 bases between the germline ends. The CDR3 loop spans 10 amino acids. The germline gives CDR1 SNHLY, CDR2 FYNNEI. Findings and limits, study-wide: In CD8+ T cells, expanded clones were on average more numerous than in CD4+. Antigen specificity of clonally expanded peripheral T cells was not established.

The source is an adult with an advanced solid tumor such as melanoma, head and neck, liver or kidney cancer. Material: CD4+ or CD8+ T cells sorted from blood, obtained in a trial of the OX40 agonist ivuxolimab. The V gene is TRBV2, the J gene TRBJ2-7, with D unclear. CDR3 sequence: CASRTDEQYF. In DNA, the CDR3 is TGTGCCAGCAGAACAGACGAGCAGTACTTC.